The 10 T cell receptor beta chains reported below all come from one sample, sequenced in a study of blood T cell repertoires in COVID-19. TCRdb keeps only in-frame clones here, not all; method: immunoSEQ multiplex PCR. The sample consists of 300,000 or so clones, about 87% of them appearing once. The sample comprised peripheral blood. All receptors derive from a woman aged 45-65 years who had recovered from COVID-19.

V is TRBV3-1 (or the pseudogene TRBV3-2) and J is TRBJ2-7; 11 bases are shared with TRBD2. CDR1 LGHDT and CDR2 YNNKEL come from the germline V gene (reference sequence). The CDR3 loop spans 19 amino acids. Losses at the gene ends were 1 base for V and 0 bases for J; bases not matched to a gene: 11. CDR3 sequence reads: CASSQVGGTSGRRSYEQYF. Written as DNA, the CDR3 is TGTGCCAGCAGCCAAGTTGGGGGGACTAGCGGAAGACGCTCCTACGAGCAGTACTTC.

J is TRBJ2-2 and V is TRBV19; D is possibly TRBD2 (7 bases). CDR3 size: 14 residues. V lost 9 bases to trimming and J lost 7 bases, with 18 bases between them. Germline V lookup: CDR1 LNHDA, CDR2 SQIVND (reference sequence). The CDR3 bases are TGTGCCAGCTCTGTAGGGGGGGCAGACGGGGAGCTGTTTTTT. Protein product: CASSVGGADGELFF.

The genes are TRBV28 and TRBJ2-3; TRBD2 agrees at 10 bases. This CDR3 is built from 17 residues. Per the germline V gene, CDR1 is MDHEN and CDR2 is SYDVKM. Germline trimming cut 1 base from V and 2 bases from J; bases unmatched to any gene: 6. This chain's CDR3 is CASSLLSSGGITDTQYF. DNA of the CDR3: TGTGCCAGCAGTTTATTGTCTAGCGGGGGTATCACAGATACGCAGTATTTT. Drawing the rest from reference TRBV28 and TRBJ2-3, the complete variable domain is DVKVTQSSRYLVKRTGEKVFLECVQDMDHENMFWYRQDPGLGLRLIYFSYDVKMKEKGDIPEGYSVSREKKERFSLILESASTNQTSMYLCASSLLSSGGITDTQYFGPGTRLTVL.

In this sample, this clone turned up once. This chain connects TRBV19 to TRBJ2-7; TRBD1 agrees at 7 bases. This CDR3 is built from 15 residues. Trimming removed 0 bases from V and 2 bases from J; junction bases left unmatched: 4. CDR1 is LNHDA, CDR2 SQIVND, per germline (reference sequence). CDR3 nucleotide sequence: TGTGCCAGTAGTATAGATGGGACAGACACCTACGAGCAGTACTTC. Translation: CASSIDGTDTYEQYF.

The V call is TRBV2, the J call TRBJ2-2; 13 nucleotides match TRBD2. CDR3 size: 15 residues. Germline-derived CDR1 and CDR2 are SNHLY and FYNNEI. V was clipped by 4 bases and J by 6 bases; unmatched bases: 2. CDR3 DNA sequence: TGTGCCAGCAGTGTCGGACTAGCGGGAGCCGGGGAGCTGTTTTTT. Encoded protein: CASSVGLAGAGELFF.

The genes are TRBV28 and TRBJ2-7; 12 bases are shared with TRBD1. The germline CDR1 and CDR2 sequences are MDHEN and SYDVKM. The CDR3 contains 15 residues. The J segment lost 7 bases and the V segment lost 3 bases, leaving 7 bases of the junction unmatched. The CDR3 sequence: CASSFAGTGGREQYF. CDR3 sequence (DNA): TGTGCCAGCAGTTTCGCCGGGACAGGGGGCAGGGAGCAGTACTTC.

The sample holds one count of this clone. The rearrangement links TRBV7-2 to TRBJ1-3; D may be TRBD1 (6 bases). The CDR3 loop spans 14 amino acids. The germline CDR1 and CDR2 sequences are SGHTA and FQGNSA. Trimming stripped 2 bases from V and 2 bases from J, with 7 bases between. For the CDR3, the DNA is TGTGCCAGCAGCTTAAACAGGGCTGGAAACACCATATATTTT. Its protein is CASSLNRAGNTIYF.

The V gene is TRBV19, the J gene TRBJ1-4; 11 nucleotides match TRBD1. Germline CDR1 reads LNHDA; CDR2 reads SQIVND (reference sequence). The trim removed 3 bases at V and 3 bases at J, leaving 0 bases unmatched. The CDR3 consists of 15 residues. The CDR3 here is CASSMGQGANEKLFF. The DNA for the CDR3 is TGTGCCAGTAGTATGGGACAGGGGGCTAATGAAAAACTGTTTTTT.

The chain uses TRBV5-1 and TRBJ2-1; no clear D. CDR1 SGHRS and CDR2 YFSETQ come from the germline V gene. The CDR3 runs 13 residues. V was clipped by 7 bases and J by 10 bases, with 18 bases between them. The CDR3 DNA reads as TGCGCCAGCGCCGATCGGGTTTTAAACGAGCAGTTCTTC. Protein sequence: CASADRVLNEQFF.

The chain uses TRBV7-6 and TRBJ2-6; 7 nucleotides match TRBD1. With V trimmed by 1 base and J by 2 bases, 2 bases remained unmatched. Germline V gene data show CDR1 as SGHVS and CDR2 as FNYEAQ. The CDR3 runs 16 residues. This chain's CDR3 is CASSLDTGAGANVLTF. The CDR3 bases are TGTGCCAGCAGCTTAGACACAGGGGCTGGGGCCAACGTCCTGACTTTC.